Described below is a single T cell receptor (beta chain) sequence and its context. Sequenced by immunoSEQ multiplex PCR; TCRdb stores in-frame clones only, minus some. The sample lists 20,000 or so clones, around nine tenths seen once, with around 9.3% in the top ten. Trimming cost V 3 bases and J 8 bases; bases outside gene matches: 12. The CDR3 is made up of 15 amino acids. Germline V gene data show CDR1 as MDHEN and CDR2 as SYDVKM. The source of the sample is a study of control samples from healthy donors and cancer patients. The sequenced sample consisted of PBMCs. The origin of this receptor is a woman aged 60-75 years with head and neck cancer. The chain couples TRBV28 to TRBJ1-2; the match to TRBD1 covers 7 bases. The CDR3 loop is CASSFFTGTEGGYTF. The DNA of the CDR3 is TGTGCCAGCAGTTTCTTTACCGGGACAGAGGGCGGCTACACCTTC.